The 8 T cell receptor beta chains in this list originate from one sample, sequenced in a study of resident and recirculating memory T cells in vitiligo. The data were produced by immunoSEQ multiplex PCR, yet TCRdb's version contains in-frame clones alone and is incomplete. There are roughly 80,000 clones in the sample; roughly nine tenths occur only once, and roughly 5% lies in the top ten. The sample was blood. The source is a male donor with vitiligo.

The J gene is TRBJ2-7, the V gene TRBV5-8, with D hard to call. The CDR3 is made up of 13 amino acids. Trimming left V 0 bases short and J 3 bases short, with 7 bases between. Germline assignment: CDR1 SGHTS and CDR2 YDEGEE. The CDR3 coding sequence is TGTGCCAGCAGCTTGGGCGATTACTACGAGCAGTACTTC. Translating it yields CASSLGDYYEQYF.

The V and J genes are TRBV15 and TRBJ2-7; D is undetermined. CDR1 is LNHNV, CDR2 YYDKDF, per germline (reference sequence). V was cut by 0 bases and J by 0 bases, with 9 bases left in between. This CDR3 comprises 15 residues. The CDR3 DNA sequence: TGTGCCACCAGCAGAGATGGCACCAACTCCTACGAGCAGTACTTC. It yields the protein CATSRDGTNSYEQYF.

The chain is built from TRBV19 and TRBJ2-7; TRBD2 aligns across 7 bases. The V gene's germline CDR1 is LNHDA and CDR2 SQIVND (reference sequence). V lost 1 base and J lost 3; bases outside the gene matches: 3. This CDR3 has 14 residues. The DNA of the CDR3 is TGTGCCAGTAGTATAGGACTAGCCCTCTACGAGCAGTACTTC. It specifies CASSIGLALYEQYF. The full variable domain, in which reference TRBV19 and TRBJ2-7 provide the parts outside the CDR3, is DGGITQSPKYLFRKEGQNVTLSCEQNLNHDAMYWYRQDPGQGLRLIYYSQIVNDFQKGDIAEGYSVSREKKESFPLTVTSAQKNPTAFYLCASSIGLALYEQYFGPGTRLTVT.

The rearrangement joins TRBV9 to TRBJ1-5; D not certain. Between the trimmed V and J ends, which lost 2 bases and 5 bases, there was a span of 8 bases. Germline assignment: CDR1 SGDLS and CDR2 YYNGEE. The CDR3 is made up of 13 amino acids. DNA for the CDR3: TGTGCCAGCAGCGTGGGCCGAGATCAGCCCCAGCATTTT. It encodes CASSVGRDQPQHF. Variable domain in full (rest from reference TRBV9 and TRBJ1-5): DSGVTQTPKHLITATGQRVTLRCSPRSGDLSVYWYQQSLDQGLQFLIQYYNGEERAKGNILERFSAQQFPDLHSELNLSSLELGDSALYFCASSVGRDQPQHFGDGTRLSIL.

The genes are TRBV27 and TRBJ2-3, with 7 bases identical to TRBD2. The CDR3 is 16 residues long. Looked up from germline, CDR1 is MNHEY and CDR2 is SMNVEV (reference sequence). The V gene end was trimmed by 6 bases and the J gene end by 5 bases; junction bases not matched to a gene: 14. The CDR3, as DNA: TGTGCCAGCAGATCCCGCGGGGGACTCATTCTAGATACGCAGTATTTT. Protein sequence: CASRSRGGLILDTQYF.

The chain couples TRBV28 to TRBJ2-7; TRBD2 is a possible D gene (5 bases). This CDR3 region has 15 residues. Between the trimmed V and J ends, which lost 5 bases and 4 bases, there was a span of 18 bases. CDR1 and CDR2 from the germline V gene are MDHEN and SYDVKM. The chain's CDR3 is CASSDWRWGRYEQYF. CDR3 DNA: TGTGCCAGCAGTGATTGGAGGTGGGGTCGATACGAGCAGTACTTC.

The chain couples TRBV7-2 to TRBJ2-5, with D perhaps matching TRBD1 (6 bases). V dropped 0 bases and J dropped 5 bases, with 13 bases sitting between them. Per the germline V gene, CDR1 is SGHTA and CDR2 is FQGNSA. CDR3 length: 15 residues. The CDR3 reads CASSLASQGLETQYF. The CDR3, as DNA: TGTGCCAGCAGCTTAGCCTCACAGGGCCTGGAGACCCAGTACTTC.

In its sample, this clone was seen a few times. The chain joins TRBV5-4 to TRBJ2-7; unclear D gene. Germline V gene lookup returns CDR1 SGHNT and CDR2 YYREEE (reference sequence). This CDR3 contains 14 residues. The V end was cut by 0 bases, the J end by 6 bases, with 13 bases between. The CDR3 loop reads CASSLGPGPLEQYF. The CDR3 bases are TGTGCCAGCAGCTTGGGACCAGGCCCTCTCGAGCAGTACTTC.